The 9 T cell receptor beta chains reported below all come from one sample, sequenced in a study of blood T cell repertoires in COVID-19. Generated by immunoSEQ multiplex PCR, the TCRdb table keeps only in-frame clones and is missing some. The data contain about 180,000 clones, approximately 81% of them singletons. The sample was peripheral blood. The source is a woman in her 50s with COVID-19, enrolled during active disease.

The rearrangement uses TRBV9 and TRBJ2-1; 10 bases match TRBD2. Germline V gene sequence: CDR1 SGDLS, CDR2 YYNGEE. J lost 7 bases, V lost 3 bases, and 7 bases had no gene match. The CDR3 runs 15 residues. CDR3 nucleotides: TGTGCCAGCAGCGGCGGAGCGGGGGGGCATAATGAGCAGTTCTTC. Protein product: CASSGGAGGHNEQFF.

The chain uses TRBV4-1 and TRBJ1-1; the D gene is possibly TRBD1 (5 bases). Between the trimmed V and J ends, which lost 4 bases and 5 bases, there was a span of 14 bases. Germline CDR1 and CDR2: MGHRA and YSYEKL. The CDR3 is 14 amino acids. The CDR3, as DNA: TGCGCCAGCAGCCCATTCCAGGAGGGGACTGAAGCTTTCTTT. This sequence encodes CASSPFQEGTEAFF.

The chain recombines TRBV6-1 with TRBJ2-7, with 12 bases lining up with TRBD2. The ends lost 1 base at V and 3 bases at J; junction bases unmatched: 7. The V gene's germline CDR1 is MNHNS and CDR2 SASEGT. The CDR3 runs to 17 residues. In DNA form, the CDR3 reads TGTGCCAGCAGTGAAGGACTAGCGGGGGACGGGTACTACGAGCAGTACTTC. Residues: CASSEGLAGDGYYEQYF.

This clone was picked up a small number of times. This chain joins TRBV7-9 and TRBJ2-6, with D perhaps matching TRBD2 (5 bases). Trimming cost V 5 bases and J 2 bases, with 7 bases left between them. Germline CDR1 SEHNR, CDR2 FQNEAQ (reference sequence). CDR3 size: 14 residues. CDR3 bases: TGTGCCAGCAGCCGAGCGGCTGGGGCCAACGTCCTGACTTTC. Protein product: CASSRAAGANVLTF.

The chain has TRBV30 and TRBJ1-6; 7 nucleotides align to TRBD1. The germline gives CDR1 GTSNPN, CDR2 SVGIG (reference sequence). Trimming removed 4 bases from V and 7 bases from J; junction bases left unmatched: 7. The CDR3 runs 14 residues. CDR3 bases: TGTGCCTGGACCCAGGGGGGCGGGAATTCACCCCTCCACTTT. It yields the protein CAWTQGGGNSPLHF.

The chain carries TRBV7-6 and TRBJ2-7; D may be TRBD1 (5 bases). The V end lost 4 bases, the J end lost 5 bases, and 9 bases lay between the germline ends. The germline V gene has CDR1 SGHVS and CDR2 FNYEAQ. The CDR3 runs 12 residues. In nucleotides, the CDR3 is TGTGCCAGCAGCTCAGGGCCCCACGAGCAGTACTTC. Encoded protein: CASSSGPHEQYF. The variable domain in full, with the rest retrieved from reference TRBV7-6 and TRBJ2-7, is GAGVSQSPRYKVTKRGQDVALRCDPISGHVSLYWYRQALGQGPEFLTYFNYEAQQDKSGLPNDRFSAERPEGSISTLTIQRTEQRDSAMYRCASSSGPHEQYFGPGTRLTVT.

J is TRBJ2-3 and V is TRBV24-1; 10 bases are shared with TRBD2. The J segment lost 4 bases and the V segment lost 4 bases, leaving 4 bases of the junction unmatched. The germline V gene has CDR1 KGHDR and CDR2 SFDVKD. CDR3 length equals 15 residues. The CDR3 here is CATSDASGGADTQYF. The CDR3 DNA sequence: TGTGCCACCAGTGACGCTAGCGGGGGAGCAGATACGCAGTATTTT.

The gene calls are TRBV15 and TRBJ2-7, with D perhaps matching TRBD2 (6 bases). Looked up from germline, CDR1 is LNHNV and CDR2 is YYDKDF (reference sequence). The V gene lost 1 base and the J gene lost 2 bases, with 12 bases spanning the gap. The length of the CDR3 is 15 residues. The DNA for the CDR3 is TGTGCCACCAGCAGAGTGGCGGGGATTGCCTACGAGCAGTACTTC. Its protein product is CATSRVAGIAYEQYF.

The chain has TRBV19 and TRBJ2-3; the match to TRBD2 covers 9 bases. Germline V gene data show CDR1 as LNHDA and CDR2 as SQIVND (reference sequence). The ends lost 6 bases at V and 5 bases at J; junction bases unmatched: 12. This CDR3 region has 16 residues. The CDR3 coding sequence is TGTGCCAGTAGCAACTCGGGCGCGGGGGGGCGAGATACGCAGTATTTT. Protein product: CASSNSGAGGRDTQYF. The full variable domain, in which reference TRBV19 and TRBJ2-3 provide the parts outside the CDR3, is DGGITQSPKYLFRKEGQNVTLSCEQNLNHDAMYWYRQDPGQGLRLIYYSQIVNDFQKGDIAEGYSVSREKKESFPLTVTSAQKNPTAFYLCASSNSGAGGRDTQYFGPGTRLTVL.